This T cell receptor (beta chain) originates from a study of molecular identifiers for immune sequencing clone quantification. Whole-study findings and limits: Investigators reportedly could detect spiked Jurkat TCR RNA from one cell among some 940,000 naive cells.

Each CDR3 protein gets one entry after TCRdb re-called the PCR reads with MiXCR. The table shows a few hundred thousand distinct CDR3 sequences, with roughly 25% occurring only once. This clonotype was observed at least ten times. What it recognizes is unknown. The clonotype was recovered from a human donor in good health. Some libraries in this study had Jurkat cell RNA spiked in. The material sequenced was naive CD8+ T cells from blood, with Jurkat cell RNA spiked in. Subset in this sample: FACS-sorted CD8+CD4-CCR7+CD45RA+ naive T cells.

CDR3 sequence (DNA): TGCAGCGTCATCGACAGGGGGAATCAGCCCCAGCATTTT. It codes for CSVIDRGNQPQHF. V and J are TRBV29-1 and TRBJ1-5, with 9 nucleotides matching TRBD1. This CDR3 spans 13 amino acids. V shed 6 bases, J shed 4 bases, and the junction held 4 bases outside the gene matches. Per the germline V gene, CDR1 is SQVTM and CDR2 is ANQGSEA.